The sequence of this T cell receptor beta chain was determined in a study of T cell responses to AZD1222 COVID-19 vaccine. This clone was recorded a few times. Its target is not known. Regarding the study as a whole: Donor demographics were predominantly white British with a female majority; clonal diversity may be underestimated. Seropositive status at baseline applied to only six AZD1222 recipients. Along spike, vaccine-associated CD4 TCRs were found throughout, with dominance at 160-218 and 743-854.

The germline gives CDR1 GTSNPN, CDR2 SVGIG (reference sequence). Trimming removed 2 bases from V and 12 bases from J; junction bases left unmatched: 9. The CDR3 runs to 13 residues. Measured with immunoSEQ multiplex PCR; TCRdb has only the in-frame clones, and not every one. The data contain about 140,000 clones, around 91% of them singletons. The starting material was peripheral blood, obtained on day 0 of AZD1222 vaccination. The clonotype originates from an adult in good health. The chain is built from TRBV30 and TRBJ1-2; 10 nucleotides align to TRBD1. The CDR3 DNA follows: TGTGCCTGGAGTACAGGGGACAGGGGTTTGAACACCTTC. Translated: CAWSTGDRGLNTF.